This passage covers 31 T cell receptor beta chains from one sample sequenced in a study of T cells in Graves' hyperthyroidism and ophthalmopathy. Using RNA transcripts as the source, TCR beta CDR3 regions were amplified. During a first-round RT-PCR of the TCR CDR3, the HTBI primer set was used. Each CDR3 protein is one row after TCRdb ran MiXCR on the multiplex PCR reads. The table records nearly 600,000 distinct CDR3 sequences, over 12% of them present only once. Sequencing was done on a sample of blood. These receptors all stem from a woman aged 18 to 35 with Graves' ophthalmopathy.

The chain couples TRBV18 to TRBJ2-2, with 8 bases lining up with TRBD2. Germline assignment: CDR1 KGHSH and CDR2 LQKENI. The trim removed 5 bases at V and 5 bases at J, leaving 10 bases unmatched. This CDR3 contains 16 residues. DNA for the CDR3: TGTGCCAGCTCATTCCGAGCGGGAGCGGGAACCGGGGAGCTGTTTTTT. This gives the protein CASSFRAGAGTGELFF.

There are many counts of this clonotype. The rearrangement uses TRBV10-3 and TRBJ2-7; 10 positions match TRBD2. Germline V lookup: CDR1 ENHRY, CDR2 SYGVKD. This CDR3 contains 14 residues. V shed 2 bases and J 4 bases; nucleotides not matched to a gene: 2. The CDR3 sequence is CAISEASGSYEQYF. The CDR3 DNA is TGTGCCATCAGTGAGGCTAGCGGGAGTTACGAGCAGTACTTC.

This clonotype was seen many times. The CDR3 is CASSQDRLAPNTGELFF. The DNA of the CDR3 is TGTGCCAGCAGCCAAGATCGACTAGCGCCAAACACCGGGGAGCTGTTTTTT. The rearrangement links TRBV3-1 to TRBJ2-2; 8 bases agree with TRBD2. CDR1 and CDR2 (germline): LGHDT, YNNKEL (reference sequence). V shed 0 bases, J shed 2 bases, and the junction held 5 bases outside the gene matches. The CDR3 is 17 amino acids.

This clonotype was counted a single time. V and J are TRBV7-6 and TRBJ1-1; D is undetermined. Germline V CDR1 and CDR2: SGHVS, FNYEAQ. V was pared by 1 base and J by 0 bases, with 9 bases between. This CDR3 contains 15 residues. The CDR3 loop is CASSLENGLNTEAFF. CDR3 nucleotides: TGTGCCAGCAGCTTAGAGAATGGCCTGAACACTGAAGCTTTCTTT. Full variable domain (rest looked up from reference TRBV7-6 and TRBJ1-1): GAGVSQSPRYKVTKRGQDVALRCDPISGHVSLYWYRQALGQGPEFLTYFNYEAQQDKSGLPNDRFSAERPEGSISTLTIQRTEQRDSAMYRCASSLENGLNTEAFFGQGTRLTVV.

This clonotype was seen ten or more times. This sequence joins TRBV20-1 and TRBJ1-2; 9 bases line up with TRBD1. CDR1 and CDR2 (germline): DFQATT, SNEGSKA (reference sequence). The junction had 7 bases not matched to a gene; V was cut back by 3 bases and J by 8 bases. The CDR3 spans 13 residues. CDR3 sequence reads: CSASLQGARGYTF. CDR3 DNA sequence: TGCAGTGCTAGCCTACAGGGGGCTCGGGGCTACACCTTC.

This clonotype was counted at least ten times. The chain joins TRBV2 to TRBJ2-7; 12 nucleotides align to TRBD1. The CDR3 runs to 15 residues. The germline V gene encodes CDR1 SNHLY and CDR2 FYNNEI. J lost 5 bases, V lost 7 bases, and 9 bases had no gene match. CDR3 nucleotide sequence: TGTGCCAGCATCGGAGGGGGACAGGGGGCCAACGAGCAGTACTTC. It codes for CASIGGGQGANEQYF. The whole variable domain, filled in from reference TRBV2 and TRBJ2-7, reads EPEVTQTPSHQVTQMGQEVILRCVPISNHLYFYWYRQILGQKVEFLVSFYNNEISEKSEIFDDQFSVERPDGSNFTLKIRSTKLEDSAMYFCASIGGGQGANEQYFGPGTRLTVT.

The CDR3 loop reads CASSPRLGVAKNIQYF. As DNA, the CDR3 is TGTGCCAGCAGCCCTCGCCTCGGGGTAGCCAAAAACATTCAGTACTTC. This chain links TRBV7-9 with TRBJ2-4; maybe TRBD2 (5 bases). The germline V gene encodes CDR1 SEHNR and CDR2 FQNEAQ (reference sequence). Between the trimmed V and J ends, which lost 5 bases and 0 bases, there was a span of 14 bases. The CDR3 consists of 16 residues.

This clonotype was observed a few times. DNA of the CDR3: TGTGCCAGCAGTCGACAGGTGCCCACAGATACGCAGTATTTT. It is translated as CASSRQVPTDTQYF. The chain uses TRBV6-1 and TRBJ2-3, with a possible D match to TRBD1 (6 bases). Trimming stripped 5 bases from V and 2 bases from J, with 11 bases between. This CDR3 is built from 14 residues. Germline CDR1 is MNHNS and CDR2 is SASEGT.

On this clonotype itself: Its ends do not fully match the called genes, so a read error is possible. CDR3 in DNA: TGTGCCAGCAGCGGGAGCGGGAGCGGCTCCCACAATGAGCAGTTCTTC. Translation gives CASSGSGSGSHNEQFF. The chain recombines TRBV7-9 with TRBJ2-1, with 8 bases identical to TRBD2. Germline V gene sequence: CDR1 SEHNR, CDR2 FQNEAQ (reference sequence). The CDR3 length is 16 residues.

The rearrangement links TRBV4-1 to TRBJ2-2; D unclear. Germline V CDR1 and CDR2: MGHRA, YSYEKL. There are 16 residues in the CDR3. Between the trimmed V and J ends, which lost 1 base and 8 bases, there was a span of 17 bases. The DNA for the CDR3 is TGCGCCAGCAGCCAAGGAGCTCCTTTGGGGATAGGGGAGCTGTTTTTT. Protein sequence: CASSQGAPLGIGELFF.

This clonotype was seen a handful of times. The chain joins TRBV2 to TRBJ2-3, with unresolved D. This CDR3 comprises 16 residues. V lost 1 base and J 3 bases, leaving 14 bases between the germline ends. Germline values: CDR1 SNHLY, CDR2 FYNNEI. This CDR3 is CASSEGGGAITDTQYF. For the CDR3, the DNA is TGTGCCAGCAGTGAAGGAGGTGGCGCAATTACAGATACGCAGTATTTT. Filled out from reference TRBV2 and TRBJ2-3, the complete variable domain reads EPEVTQTPSHQVTQMGQEVILRCVPISNHLYFYWYRQILGQKVEFLVSFYNNEISEKSEIFDDQFSVERPDGSNFTLKIRSTKLEDSAMYFCASSEGGGAITDTQYFGPGTRLTVL.

This clonotype was seen many times. The rearrangement links TRBV5-1 to TRBJ1-6, with a tentative D call TRBD1 (6 bases). This CDR3 contains 15 residues. From germline, CDR1 is SGHRS and CDR2 YFSETQ. V shed 5 bases and J shed 8 bases, with 17 bases lying between them. The CDR3 protein is CASRPSTGSYSPLHF. DNA for the CDR3: TGCGCCAGCAGACCTTCCACAGGGTCCTATTCACCCCTCCACTTT.

The sample holds many counts of this clonotype. The J gene is TRBJ2-5, the V gene TRBV4-1; the D is unclear. This CDR3 is built from 13 residues. The germline V and J ends were trimmed by 1 base and 5 bases, with 8 bases remaining between them. Germline V gene data show CDR1 as MGHRA and CDR2 as YSYEKL. This CDR3 reads CASSQVHRETQYF. The CDR3 DNA is TGCGCCAGCAGCCAAGTGCACCGGGAGACCCAGTACTTC.

The chain links TRBV9 to TRBJ2-7; the D call may be TRBD1 or TRBD2 (5 bases each). CDR1 is SGDLS and CDR2 is YYNGEE in the germline V gene. Trimming removed 3 bases from V and 4 bases from J, with 17 bases in between. The CDR3 spans 15 residues. Here the CDR3 reads CASSARVGVRYEQYF. In DNA, the CDR3 is TGTGCCAGCAGCGCCAGGGTGGGGGTTAGGTACGAGCAGTACTTC.

The genes are TRBV9 and TRBJ2-3; TRBD2 might be the D (6 bases). Deletions cut 2 bases from V and 5 bases from J, with 18 bases between. The CDR3 is 16 amino acids. Germline V lookup: CDR1 SGDLS, CDR2 YYNGEE. The chain's CDR3 is CASSVTPGPRGDTQYF. CDR3 coding DNA: TGTGCCAGCAGCGTGACCCCGGGGCCGCGGGGAGATACGCAGTATTTT.

A note on this clonotype: A much larger clone sits a single nucleotide away, making a read error possible. The V gene is TRBV11-2, the J gene TRBJ2-3, with no clear D. The CDR3 spans 14 residues. Germline V lookup: CDR1 SGHAT, CDR2 FQNNGV. Trimming took 4 bases from V and 3 from J, leaving 11 bases between them. The CDR3 DNA sequence: TGTGCCAGCAGCTCGGGTGCAGAGACAGATACGCAGTATTTT. Translation gives CASSSGAETDTQYF.

This clonotype was recorded many times. The chain employs TRBV2 and TRBJ1-1, with unresolved D. CDR1 and CDR2 (germline): SNHLY, FYNNEI. V was trimmed by 11 bases and J by 2 bases, leaving 12 bases between them. This CDR3 comprises 12 residues. Here the CDR3 reads CAGGPKNTEAFF. CDR3 nucleotides: TGTGCCGGCGGTCCTAAAAACACTGAAGCTTTCTTT.

In this sample, this clonotype turned up a few times. The J gene is TRBJ1-2, the V gene TRBV6-2 or TRBV6-3, with D unclear. The CDR3 spans 10 residues. Germline CDR1 and CDR2: MNHEY and SVGEGT. With 8 bases removed from V and 3 bases from J, the gap between germline ends came to 4 bases. The CDR3 coding sequence is TGTGCCAGCGGGGACTATGGCTACACCTTC. Protein: CASGDYGYTF.

The chain recombines TRBV27 with TRBJ1-1, with TRBD1 identical over 7 bases. CDR3 length: 16 residues. The germline gives CDR1 MNHEY, CDR2 SMNVEV (reference sequence). The junction had 13 bases not matched to a gene; V was cut back by 5 bases and J by 4 bases. For the CDR3, the DNA is TGTGCCAGCAGTAATGGAAGGGGACAGTTGGGCACTGAAGCTTTCTTT. Translated: CASSNGRGQLGTEAFF.

This clonotype was counted ten times or more. V is TRBV15 and J is TRBJ1-1; D is undetermined. Germline CDR1 and CDR2: LNHNV and YYDKDF (reference sequence). The CDR3 totals 14 residues. V lost 2 bases to trimming and J lost 1 base, with 8 bases between them. The CDR3 bases are TGTGCCACCAGCAGAAACCTGGGGAACACTGAAGCTTTCTTT. Protein sequence: CATSRNLGNTEAFF.

Only a few counts were recorded for this clonotype. A much larger clone sits a single nucleotide away, making a read error possible. The chain is built from TRBV18 and TRBJ1-2; perhaps TRBD1 as D (5 bases). V was cut by 3 bases and J by 4 bases, with 9 bases left in between. The CDR3 sequence is 13 residues long. Germline values: CDR1 KGHSH, CDR2 LQKENI. CDR3 DNA: TGTGCCAGCTCACCCGACGGGGGCTATGGCTACACCTTC. Translated, it gives CASSPDGGYGYTF. Using reference TRBV18 and TRBJ1-2 for the parts outside the CDR3, the full variable domain is NAGVMQNPRHLVRRRGQEARLRCSPMKGHSHVYWYRQLPEEGLKFMVYLQKENIIDESGMPKERFSAEFPKEGPSILRIQQVVRGDSAAYFCASSPDGGYGYTFGSGTRLTVV.

This clonotype was picked up many times. The chain combines TRBV12-3 or TRBV12-4 with TRBJ2-7; a possible D gene is TRBD1 (6 bases). Trimming pared 5 bases from V and 3 bases from J, leaving 17 bases between. CDR3 size: 15 residues. The CDR3 region has the DNA TGTGCCAGCAGTGATTCCGGGACAACCTACTACGAGCAGTACTTC. Its protein is CASSDSGTTYYEQYF.

This clonotype was counted only a few times. This may stem from a read error, because a much larger clone lies one nucleotide away. The gene calls are TRBV12-3 or TRBV12-4 and TRBJ1-2; possibly TRBD1 for D (6 bases). The CDR3 is made up of 15 amino acids. CDR3 sequence: CAGSPRGATNYGYTF. Written as DNA, the CDR3 is TGTGCCGGCAGTCCCAGGGGCGCAACAAACTATGGCTACACCTTC.

This clonotype was counted at least ten times. This rearrangement joins TRBV28 to TRBJ2-7, with 9 bases identical to TRBD1. Per germline, CDR1 MDHEN and CDR2 SYDVKM. The CDR3 loop spans 15 amino acids. The V segment lost 5 bases and the J segment 1 base; nucleotides outside the gene matches: 6. CDR3 region: CASSPPGTGSYEQYF. DNA of the CDR3: TGTGCCAGCAGTCCGCCCGGGACAGGGTCCTACGAGCAGTACTTC.

This clonotype was detected only a few times. The V and J genes are TRBV7-8 and TRBJ1-4; no reliable D call. The ends were cut back, 3 bases at V and 0 bases at J, with 17 bases in the middle. The CDR3 totals 18 residues. Germline-derived CDR1 and CDR2 are SGHVS and FQNEAQ. CDR3 region: CASSFYTHRLTTNEKLFF. The CDR3 DNA follows: TGTGCCAGCAGCTTCTATACTCATCGCCTAACAACTAATGAAAAACTGTTTTTT.

This clonotype was detected ten times or more. For the CDR3, the DNA is TGTGCCACCATCCCAGGTTCCACCTATGGCTACACCTTC. It codes for CATIPGSTYGYTF. The chain has TRBV28 and TRBJ1-2; D is ambiguous. CDR3 length: 13 amino acids. The germline V gene encodes CDR1 MDHEN and CDR2 SYDVKM. Trimming took off 10 bases at V and 4 bases at J, with 16 bases between the two ends.

This sequence joins TRBV19 and TRBJ2-5; a weak D match, TRBD1 (6 bases). The CDR3 consists of 16 residues. The V end was cut by 4 bases, the J end by 1 base, with 16 bases between. Germline assignment: CDR1 LNHDA and CDR2 SQIVND (reference sequence). The CDR3 DNA reads TGTGCCAGTAGTACTCTATTTACAGGGACCCAAGAGACCCAGTACTTC. It codes for CASSTLFTGTQETQYF.

This clonotype was counted only a few times. The chain combines TRBV13 with TRBJ2-7; D possibly corresponds to TRBD1 (6 bases). In germline, CDR1 is PRHDT, CDR2 FYEKMQ (reference sequence). Trimming removed 4 bases from V and 2 bases from J, with 9 bases in between. This CDR3 comprises 13 residues. CDR3 DNA: TGTGCCAGCAGCTCGCAGGGGACCTACGAGCAGTACTTC. Translation: CASSSQGTYEQYF.

The table lists this clonotype with many counts. The chain uses TRBV30 and TRBJ2-7; possible D gene TRBD1, 6 bases. Trimming removed 5 bases at V and 4 bases at J, with 15 bases between. Germline V gives CDR1 GTSNPN, CDR2 SVGIG (reference sequence). This CDR3 has 13 amino acids. The CDR3: CAWGNTGSYEQYF. The CDR3 bases are TGTGCCTGGGGGAATACAGGGTCGTACGAGCAGTACTTC.

The V gene is TRBV19, the J gene TRBJ2-1; 7 positions agree with TRBD2. Per the germline V gene, CDR1 is LNHDA and CDR2 is SQIVND (reference sequence). The CDR3 sequence is 16 residues long. The J segment lost 4 bases and the V segment lost 5 bases, leaving 11 bases of the junction unmatched. The CDR3 loop reads CASSPSSGRLYNEQFF. The CDR3 DNA is TGTGCCAGTAGTCCTTCTAGCGGAAGACTTTACAATGAGCAGTTCTTC.

This clonotype was seen many times. The chain employs TRBV27 and TRBJ2-3, with D possibly being TRBD2 (7 bases). Per the germline V gene, CDR1 is MNHEY and CDR2 is SMNVEV (reference sequence). Trimming left V 3 bases short and J 4 bases short, with 17 bases between. The CDR3 is made up of 16 amino acids. The CDR3 sequence: CASSLLGGARADTQYF. CDR3 DNA sequence: TGTGCCAGCAGTTTGCTTGGGGGGGCCAGGGCAGATACGCAGTATTTT.